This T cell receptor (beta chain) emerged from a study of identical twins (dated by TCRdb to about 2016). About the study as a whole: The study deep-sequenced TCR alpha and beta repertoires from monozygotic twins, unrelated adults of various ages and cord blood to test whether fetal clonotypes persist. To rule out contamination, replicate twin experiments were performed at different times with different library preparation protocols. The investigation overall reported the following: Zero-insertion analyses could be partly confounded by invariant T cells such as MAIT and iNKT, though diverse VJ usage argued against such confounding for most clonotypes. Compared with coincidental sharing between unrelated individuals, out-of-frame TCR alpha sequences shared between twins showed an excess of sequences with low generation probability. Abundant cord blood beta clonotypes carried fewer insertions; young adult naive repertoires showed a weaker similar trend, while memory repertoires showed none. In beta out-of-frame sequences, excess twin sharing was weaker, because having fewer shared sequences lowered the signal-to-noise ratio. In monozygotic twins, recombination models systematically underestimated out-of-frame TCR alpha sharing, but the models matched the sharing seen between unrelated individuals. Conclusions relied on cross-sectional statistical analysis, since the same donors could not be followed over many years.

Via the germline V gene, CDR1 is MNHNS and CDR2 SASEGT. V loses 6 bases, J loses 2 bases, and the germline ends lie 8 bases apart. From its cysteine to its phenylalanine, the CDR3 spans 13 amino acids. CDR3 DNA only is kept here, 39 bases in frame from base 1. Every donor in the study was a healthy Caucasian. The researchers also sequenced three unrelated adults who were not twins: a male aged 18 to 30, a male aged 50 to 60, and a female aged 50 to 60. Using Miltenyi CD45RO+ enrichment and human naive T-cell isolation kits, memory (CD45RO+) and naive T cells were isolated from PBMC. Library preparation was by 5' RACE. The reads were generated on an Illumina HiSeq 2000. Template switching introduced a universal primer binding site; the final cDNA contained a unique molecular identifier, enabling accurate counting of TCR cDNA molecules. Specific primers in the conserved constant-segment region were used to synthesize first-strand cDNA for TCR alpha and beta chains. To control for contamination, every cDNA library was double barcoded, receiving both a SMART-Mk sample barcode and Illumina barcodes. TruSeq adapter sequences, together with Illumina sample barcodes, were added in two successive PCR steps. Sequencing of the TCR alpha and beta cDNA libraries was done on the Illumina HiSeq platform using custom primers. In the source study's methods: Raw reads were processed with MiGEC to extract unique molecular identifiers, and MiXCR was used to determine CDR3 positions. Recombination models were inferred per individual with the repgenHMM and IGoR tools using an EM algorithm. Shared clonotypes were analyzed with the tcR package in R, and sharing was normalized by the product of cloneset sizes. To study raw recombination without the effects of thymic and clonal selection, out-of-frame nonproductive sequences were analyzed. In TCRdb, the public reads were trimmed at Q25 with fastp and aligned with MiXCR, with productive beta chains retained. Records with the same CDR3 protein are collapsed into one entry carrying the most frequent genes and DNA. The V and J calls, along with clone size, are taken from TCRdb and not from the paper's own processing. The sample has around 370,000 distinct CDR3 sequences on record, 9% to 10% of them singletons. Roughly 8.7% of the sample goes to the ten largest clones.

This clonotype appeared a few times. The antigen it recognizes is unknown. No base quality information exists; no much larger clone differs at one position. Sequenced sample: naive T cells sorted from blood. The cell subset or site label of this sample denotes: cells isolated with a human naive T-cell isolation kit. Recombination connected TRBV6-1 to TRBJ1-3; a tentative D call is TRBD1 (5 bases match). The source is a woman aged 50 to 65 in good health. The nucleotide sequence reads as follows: TGTGCCAGCAGCAGGGTAGCTGGAAACACCATATATTTT. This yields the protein CASSRVAGNTIYF.